The rows below give T cell receptor beta chains drawn from one sample of a study of T cell responses to AZD1222 COVID-19 vaccine. The protocol was immunoSEQ multiplex PCR, while the TCRdb copy is restricted to in-frame clones and leaves out a portion. Of more than 110,000 clones detected, around 89% appear once; the ten largest clones hold approximately 4.8%. The specimen comprised peripheral blood, sampled on day 0 of AZD1222 vaccination. All receptors derive from an adult in good health. Each CDR3 is given without its conserved first and last residue.

cdr3_aa: ASSRTGSRNQPQH
cdr3_length: 13
v_call: TRBV19

cdr3_aa: ASSIQGAFGKLF
cdr3_length: 12
v_call: TRBV19

cdr3_aa: SASGDILSYEQY
cdr3_length: 12
v_call: TRBV20-1

cdr3_aa: ASSLDNRQGYNEQF
cdr3_length: 14
v_call: TRBV5-4

cdr3_aa: ASSLGGRAVGAF
cdr3_length: 12
v_call: TRBV7-8

cdr3_aa: ASSLGQRGNSPLH
cdr3_length: 13
v_call: TRBV27

cdr3_aa: ASNPAGEETQY
cdr3_length: 11
v_call: TRBV28

cdr3_aa: ASSYSLGGVETQY
cdr3_length: 13
v_call: TRBV6-5

cdr3_aa: ASSLTGGENTEAF
cdr3_length: 13
v_call: TRBV5-4

cdr3_aa: ASRQGSGGTDTQY
cdr3_length: 13
v_call: TRBV12-2

cdr3_aa: ASSLIPGVGMNEQF
cdr3_length: 14
v_call: TRBV5-1

cdr3_aa: ASRGQGASYGYT
cdr3_length: 12
v_call: TRBV27

cdr3_aa: ASRRQGATEAF
cdr3_length: 11
v_call: TRBV5-4

cdr3_aa: ASSLVAAILTPYEQY
cdr3_length: 15
v_call: TRBV7-8

cdr3_aa: ASSQRDRGNSPLH
cdr3_length: 13
v_call: TRBV3-1/TRBV3-2

cdr3_aa: ASSLILPSGKFNEQF
cdr3_length: 15
v_call: TRBV7-8

cdr3_aa: ASRLGAVSTDTQY
cdr3_length: 13
v_call: TRBV7-3

cdr3_aa: ASSEESHEQF
cdr3_length: 10
v_call: TRBV6-4

cdr3_aa: ASSFELNTEAF
cdr3_length: 11
v_call: TRBV27

cdr3_aa: ASSFWGAVYNEQF
cdr3_length: 13
v_call: TRBV27

cdr3_aa: ASTGPVSPLH
cdr3_length: 10
v_call: TRBV2

cdr3_aa: ASSQVQEGAASF
cdr3_length: 12
v_call: TRBV4-1

cdr3_aa: ASSQDRGNYEQY
cdr3_length: 12
v_call: TRBV4-1

cdr3_aa: AWRARTVESYGYT
cdr3_length: 13
v_call: TRBV30

cdr3_aa: ASSLGTNTEAF
cdr3_length: 11
v_call: TRBV11-3

cdr3_aa: ASSRIAGGTDTQY
cdr3_length: 13
v_call: TRBV7-9

cdr3_aa: ASGDRANSPLH
cdr3_length: 11
v_call: TRBV2

cdr3_aa: ASSLDIPGQGGGYT
cdr3_length: 14
v_call: TRBV5-1

cdr3_aa: ASSGYRVNQPQH
cdr3_length: 12
v_call: TRBV10-1

cdr3_aa: ASSSGGQGAFGYT
cdr3_length: 13
v_call: TRBV7-6

cdr3_aa: ASSPRHKGPPYEQY
cdr3_length: 14
v_call: TRBV11-3

cdr3_aa: ASSHGMGAPYEQY
cdr3_length: 13
v_call: TRBV5-6

cdr3_aa: ASSSTGQGSYEQY
cdr3_length: 13
v_call: TRBV13

cdr3_aa: ASSDSRRGNTEAF
cdr3_length: 13
v_call: TRBV6-4

cdr3_aa: ASSPTSGSSYEQF
cdr3_length: 13
v_call: TRBV4-2

cdr3_aa: ASSLSAGTSFYYGYT
cdr3_length: 15
v_call: TRBV27

cdr3_aa: ASSSLYEQY
cdr3_length: 9
v_call: TRBV27

cdr3_aa: SASRGWGVGNIQY
cdr3_length: 13
v_call: TRBV20-1

cdr3_aa: AWIGVVDSANTEAF
cdr3_length: 14
v_call: TRBV30

cdr3_aa: ASSLMGLAVSRRDEQF
cdr3_length: 16
v_call: TRBV28

cdr3_aa: ATSRDGTSGDEQY
cdr3_length: 13
v_call: TRBV15

cdr3_aa: ASSLIGVNEQY
cdr3_length: 11
v_call: TRBV27

cdr3_aa: AKVRGGGNEKLF
cdr3_length: 12
v_call: TRBV10-3

cdr3_aa: ASSGKAGAWDNEQF
cdr3_length: 14
v_call: TRBV5-1